The 11 T cell receptor beta chains below were found in one sample sequenced in a study of blood T cell repertoires in COVID-19 (dated by TCRdb to between 2020 and 2021). Libraries came from the immunoSEQ multiplex PCR assay. This is the immuneACCESS table as TCRdb keeps it, with only in-frame sequences that have V and J called. A part of the clones is gone; compared with another copy, unresolved V genes explain less than half, and the rest is unexplained. This sample gives 71,000 or so clones in total; about 80% of them show up just once. The ten largest clones represent roughly 27% of the sample. Sequences were obtained from peripheral blood. These receptors were collected from a man in his 70s with acute or convalescent COVID-19.

V and J are TRBV7-9 and TRBJ1-6, with D unresolved. Trimming shortened V by 1 base and J by 9 bases, and 7 bases separated the two germline ends. The CDR3 contains 13 residues. CDR1 SEHNR and CDR2 FQNEAQ come from the germline V gene (reference sequence). The CDR3 loop reads CASSLVSPSPLHF. In nucleotides, the CDR3 is TGTGCCAGCAGCTTAGTAAGCCCTTCACCCCTCCACTTT.

This clone was recorded once. The CDR3 spells CASSGRTGGNYGYTF. DNA of the CDR3: TGTGCCAGTAGTGGCCGAACAGGGGGCAACTATGGCTACACCTTC. The chain employs TRBV19 and TRBJ1-2; 9 bases match TRBD1. CDR3 length: 15 amino acids. J lost 2 bases, V lost 5 bases, and 6 bases had no gene match. Germline V lookup: CDR1 LNHDA, CDR2 SQIVND (reference sequence).

CDR3 loop: CASSYSSGGSPLHF. CDR3 coding DNA: TGTGCCAGCAGTTACTCGTCCGGGGGTTCACCCCTCCACTTT. The V gene is TRBV6-6, the J gene TRBJ1-6; TRBD1 is a possible D gene (5 bases). Trimming removed 0 bases from V and 9 bases from J, with 9 bases in between. CDR3 length: 14 amino acids. CDR1 and CDR2 (germline): MNHNY, SVGAGI (reference sequence).

The rearrangement uses TRBV15 and TRBJ1-1; D unresolved. Germline CDR1 and CDR2: LNHNV and YYDKDF (reference sequence). Trimming removed 0 bases from V and 4 bases from J, with 6 bases in between. The CDR3 runs 13 residues. In nucleotides, the CDR3 is TGTGCCACCAGCAGAGATCCGGGCACTGAAGCTTTCTTT. Translation: CATSRDPGTEAFF.

The V call is TRBV7-2, the J call TRBJ1-2, with D possibly being TRBD1 (5 bases). The CDR3 covers 15 residues. Germline-derived CDR1 and CDR2 are SGHTA and FQGNSA. V lost 5 bases and J lost 4, with 17 bases in between. DNA for the CDR3: TGTGCCAGCAGCCCTGGTAGGGGAGCGGGCTATGGCTACACCTTC. This sequence encodes CASSPGRGAGYGYTF.

The J gene is TRBJ2-7, the V gene TRBV6-5; D remains unclear. This CDR3 spans 13 amino acids. CDR1 and CDR2 (germline): MNHEY, SVGAGI. V shed 4 bases and J shed 2 bases, with 9 bases lying between them. The CDR3 coding sequence is TGTGCCAGCAGTTCATGGCAAGCCTACGAGCAGTACTTC. Protein: CASSSWQAYEQYF.

The chain has TRBV27 and TRBJ2-7; 9 nucleotides line up with TRBD1. After removal of 1 base from V and 5 bases from J, the junction contained 6 bases not matched to a gene. CDR3 length: 15 residues. Germline V gives CDR1 MNHEY, CDR2 SMNVEV (reference sequence). The CDR3 DNA reads TGTGCCAGCAGTTTATTGACAGGGGGAGGGCACGAGCAGTACTTC. Translating gives CASSLLTGGGHEQYF.

V and J are TRBV28 and TRBJ2-7; perhaps TRBD1 as D (6 bases). V was cut by 8 bases and J by 4 bases, with 12 bases left in between. The CDR3 extends over 12 amino acids. Germline CDR1 and CDR2: MDHEN and SYDVKM. CDR3 nucleotide sequence: TGTGCCAGCTCCGGGACACGTTACGAGCAGTACTTC. Its translation: CASSGTRYEQYF. Full variable domain (missing parts from reference TRBV28 and TRBJ2-7): DVKVTQSSRYLVKRTGEKVFLECVQDMDHENMFWYRQDPGLGLRLIYFSYDVKMKEKGDIPEGYSVSREKKERFSLILESASTNQTSMYLCASSGTRYEQYFGPGTRLTVT.

The V gene is TRBV2, the J gene TRBJ2-5; no clear D. The CDR3 runs to 11 residues. The germline CDR1 and CDR2 sequences are SNHLY and FYNNEI. V lost 7 bases, J lost 4 bases, and 7 bases lay in between. CDR3 sequence (DNA): TGTGCCAGCACGGTACGAGAGACCCAGTACTTC. The encoded protein is CASTVRETQYF.

This chain links TRBV3-1 (or the pseudogene TRBV3-2) with TRBJ1-2; TRBD1 is a possible D gene (5 bases). Germline CDR1 is LGHDT and CDR2 is YNNKEL (reference sequence). Between the trimmed V and J ends, which lost 3 bases and 1 base, there was a span of 18 bases. The CDR3 sequence is 17 residues long. The CDR3 DNA is TGTGCCAGCAGCCAGCATGGCGGGGCCAGCGTTAACTATGGCTACACCTTC. Its translation: CASSQHGGASVNYGYTF.

CDR3 DNA sequence: TGTGCCTGGAGTGTACCAGGAGGGGGCGCCTACGAGCAGTACTTC. As protein: CAWSVPGGGAYEQYF. This rearrangement joins TRBV30 to TRBJ2-7; possibly TRBD1 for D (7 bases). The germline V gene has CDR1 GTSNPN and CDR2 SVGIG (reference sequence). This CDR3 contains 15 residues. Trimming left V 0 bases short and J 2 bases short, with 14 bases between.